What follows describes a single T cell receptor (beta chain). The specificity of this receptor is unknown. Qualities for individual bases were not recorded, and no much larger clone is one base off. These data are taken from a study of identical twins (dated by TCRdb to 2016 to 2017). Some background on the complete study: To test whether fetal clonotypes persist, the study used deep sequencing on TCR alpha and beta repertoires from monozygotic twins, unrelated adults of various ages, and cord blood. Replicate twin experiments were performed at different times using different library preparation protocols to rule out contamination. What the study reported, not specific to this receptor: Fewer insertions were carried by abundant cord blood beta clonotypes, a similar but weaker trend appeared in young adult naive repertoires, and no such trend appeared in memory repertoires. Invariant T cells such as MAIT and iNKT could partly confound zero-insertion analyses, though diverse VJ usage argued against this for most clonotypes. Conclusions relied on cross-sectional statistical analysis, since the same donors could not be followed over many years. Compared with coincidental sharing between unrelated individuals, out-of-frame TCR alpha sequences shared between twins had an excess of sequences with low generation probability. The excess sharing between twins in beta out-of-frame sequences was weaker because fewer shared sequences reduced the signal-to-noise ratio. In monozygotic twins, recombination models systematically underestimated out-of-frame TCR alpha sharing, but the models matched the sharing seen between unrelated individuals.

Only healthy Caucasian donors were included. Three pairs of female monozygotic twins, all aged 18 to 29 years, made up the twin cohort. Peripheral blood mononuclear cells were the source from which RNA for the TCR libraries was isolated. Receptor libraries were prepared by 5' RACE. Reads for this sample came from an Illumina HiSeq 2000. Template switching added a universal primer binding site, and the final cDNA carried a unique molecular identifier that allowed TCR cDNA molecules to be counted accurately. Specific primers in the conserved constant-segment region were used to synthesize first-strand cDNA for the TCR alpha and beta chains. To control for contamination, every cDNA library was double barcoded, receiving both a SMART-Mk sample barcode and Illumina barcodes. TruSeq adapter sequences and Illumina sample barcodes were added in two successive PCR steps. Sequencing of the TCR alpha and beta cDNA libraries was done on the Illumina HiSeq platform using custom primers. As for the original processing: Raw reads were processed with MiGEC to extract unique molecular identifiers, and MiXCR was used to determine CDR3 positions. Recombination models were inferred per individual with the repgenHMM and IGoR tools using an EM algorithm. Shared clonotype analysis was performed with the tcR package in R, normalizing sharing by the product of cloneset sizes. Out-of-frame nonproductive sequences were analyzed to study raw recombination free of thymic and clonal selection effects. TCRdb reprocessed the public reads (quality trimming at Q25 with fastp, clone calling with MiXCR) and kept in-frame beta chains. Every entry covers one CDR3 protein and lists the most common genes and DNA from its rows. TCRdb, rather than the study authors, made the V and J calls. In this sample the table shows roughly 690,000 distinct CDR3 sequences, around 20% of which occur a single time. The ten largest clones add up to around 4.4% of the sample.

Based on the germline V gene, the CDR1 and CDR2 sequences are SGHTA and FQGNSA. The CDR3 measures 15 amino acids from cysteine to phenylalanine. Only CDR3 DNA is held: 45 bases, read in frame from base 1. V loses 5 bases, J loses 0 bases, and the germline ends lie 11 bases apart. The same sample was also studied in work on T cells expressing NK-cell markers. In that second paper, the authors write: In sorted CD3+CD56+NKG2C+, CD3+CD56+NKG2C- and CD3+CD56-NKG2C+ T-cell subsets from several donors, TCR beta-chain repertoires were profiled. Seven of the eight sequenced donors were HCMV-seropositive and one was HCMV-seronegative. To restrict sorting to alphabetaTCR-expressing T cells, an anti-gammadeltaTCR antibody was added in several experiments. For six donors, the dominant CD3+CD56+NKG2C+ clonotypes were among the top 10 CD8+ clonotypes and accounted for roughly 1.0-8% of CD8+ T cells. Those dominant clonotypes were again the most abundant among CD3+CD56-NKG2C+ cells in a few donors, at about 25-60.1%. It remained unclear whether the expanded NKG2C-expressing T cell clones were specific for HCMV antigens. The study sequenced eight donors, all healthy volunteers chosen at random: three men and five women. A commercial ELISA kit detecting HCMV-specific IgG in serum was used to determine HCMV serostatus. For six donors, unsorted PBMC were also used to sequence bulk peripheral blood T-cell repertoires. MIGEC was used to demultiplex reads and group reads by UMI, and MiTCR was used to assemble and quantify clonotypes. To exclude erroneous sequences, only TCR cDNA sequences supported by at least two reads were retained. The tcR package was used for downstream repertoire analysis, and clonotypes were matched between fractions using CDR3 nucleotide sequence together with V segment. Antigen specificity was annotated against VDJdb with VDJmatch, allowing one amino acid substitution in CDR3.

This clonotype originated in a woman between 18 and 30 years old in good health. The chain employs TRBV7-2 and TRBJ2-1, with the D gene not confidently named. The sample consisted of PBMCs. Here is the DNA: TGTGCCAGCAGCCCGGGCCTGAGCTCCTACAATGAGCAGTTCTTC. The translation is CASSPGLSSYNEQFF.